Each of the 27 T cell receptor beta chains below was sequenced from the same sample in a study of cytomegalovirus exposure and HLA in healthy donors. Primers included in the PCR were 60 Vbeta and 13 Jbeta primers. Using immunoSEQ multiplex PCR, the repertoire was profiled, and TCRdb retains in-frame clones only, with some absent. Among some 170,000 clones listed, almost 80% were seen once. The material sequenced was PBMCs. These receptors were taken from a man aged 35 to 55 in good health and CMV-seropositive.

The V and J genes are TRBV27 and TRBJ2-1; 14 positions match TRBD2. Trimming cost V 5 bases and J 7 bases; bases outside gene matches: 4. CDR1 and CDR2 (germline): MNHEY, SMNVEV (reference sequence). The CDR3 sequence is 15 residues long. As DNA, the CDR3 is TGTGCCAGCAGTCAGGGGACTAGCGGGAGAAATGAGCAGTTCTTC. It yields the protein CASSQGTSGRNEQFF.

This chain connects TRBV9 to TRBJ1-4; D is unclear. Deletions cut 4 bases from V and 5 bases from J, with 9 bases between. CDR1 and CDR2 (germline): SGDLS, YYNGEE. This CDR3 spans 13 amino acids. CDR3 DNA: TGTGCCAGCAGCCCCCAAATCAATGAAAAACTGTTTTTT. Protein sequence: CASSPQINEKLFF. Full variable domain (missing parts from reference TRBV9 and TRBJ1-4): DSGVTQTPKHLITATGQRVTLRCSPRSGDLSVYWYQQSLDQGLQFLIQYYNGEERAKGNILERFSAQQFPDLHSELNLSSLELGDSALYFCASSPQINEKLFFGSGTQLSVL.

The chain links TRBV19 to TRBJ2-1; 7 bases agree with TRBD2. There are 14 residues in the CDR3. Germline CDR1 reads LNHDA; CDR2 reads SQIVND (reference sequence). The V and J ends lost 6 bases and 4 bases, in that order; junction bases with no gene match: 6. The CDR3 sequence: CASSFGRVYNEQFF. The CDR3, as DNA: TGTGCCAGTAGCTTTGGGAGGGTATACAATGAGCAGTTCTTC.

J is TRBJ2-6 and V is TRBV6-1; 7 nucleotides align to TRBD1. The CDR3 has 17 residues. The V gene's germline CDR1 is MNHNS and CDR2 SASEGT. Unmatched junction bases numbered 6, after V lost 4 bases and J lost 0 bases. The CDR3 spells CASSGGQLYSGANVLTF. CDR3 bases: TGTGCCAGCAGTGGGGGACAGCTTTACTCTGGGGCCAACGTCCTGACTTTC.

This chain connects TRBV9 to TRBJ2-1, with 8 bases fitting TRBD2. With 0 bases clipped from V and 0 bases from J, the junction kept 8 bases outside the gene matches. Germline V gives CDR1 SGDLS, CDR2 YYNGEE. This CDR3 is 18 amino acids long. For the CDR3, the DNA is TGTGCCAGCAGCGTAGGAACTAGCGGTTCATCCTCCTACAATGAGCAGTTCTTC. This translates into CASSVGTSGSSSYNEQFF.

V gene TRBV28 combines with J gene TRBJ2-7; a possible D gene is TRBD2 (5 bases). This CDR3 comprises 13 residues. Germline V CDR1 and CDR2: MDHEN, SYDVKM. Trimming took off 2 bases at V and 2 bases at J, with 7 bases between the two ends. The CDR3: CASSLEGTYEQYF. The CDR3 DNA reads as TGTGCCAGCAGTTTAGAGGGAACCTACGAGCAGTACTTC.

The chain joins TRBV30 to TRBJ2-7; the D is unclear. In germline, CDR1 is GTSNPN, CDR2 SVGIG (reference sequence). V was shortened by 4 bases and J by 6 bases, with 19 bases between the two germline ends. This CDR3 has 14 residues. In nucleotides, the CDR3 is TGTGCCTGGAAATTATCTCTGTTGTCGGGCGAGCAGTACTTC. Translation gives CAWKLSLLSGEQYF.

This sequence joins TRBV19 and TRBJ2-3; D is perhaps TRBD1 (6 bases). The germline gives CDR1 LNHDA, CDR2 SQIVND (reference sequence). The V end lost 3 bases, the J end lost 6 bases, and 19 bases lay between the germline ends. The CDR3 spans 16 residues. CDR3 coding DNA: TGTGCCAGTAGTATTTCGGACAGTCTCCCAGTGGATACGCAGTATTTT. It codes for CASSISDSLPVDTQYF.

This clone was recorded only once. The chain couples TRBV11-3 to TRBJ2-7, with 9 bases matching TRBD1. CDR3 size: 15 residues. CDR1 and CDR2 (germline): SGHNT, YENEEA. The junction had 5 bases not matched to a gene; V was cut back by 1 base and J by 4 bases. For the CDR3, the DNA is TGTGCCAGCAGCTTAGCAGGGACAGGGCCATACGAGCAGTACTTC. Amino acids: CASSLAGTGPYEQYF.

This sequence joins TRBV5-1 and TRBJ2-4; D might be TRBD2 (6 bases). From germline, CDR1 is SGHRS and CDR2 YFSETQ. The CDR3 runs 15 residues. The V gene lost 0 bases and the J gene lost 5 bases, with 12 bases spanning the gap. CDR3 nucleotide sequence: TGCGCCAGCAGCTTGGGTTACGGGGGTGAAAACATTCAGTACTTC. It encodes CASSLGYGGENIQYF.

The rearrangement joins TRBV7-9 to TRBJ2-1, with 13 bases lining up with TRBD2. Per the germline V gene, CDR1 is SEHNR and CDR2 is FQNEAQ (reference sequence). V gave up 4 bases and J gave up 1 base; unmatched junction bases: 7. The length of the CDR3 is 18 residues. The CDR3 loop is CASSSQGLAGLSYNEQFF. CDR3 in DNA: TGTGCCAGCAGCTCCCAGGGACTAGCGGGATTGTCCTACAATGAGCAGTTCTTC.

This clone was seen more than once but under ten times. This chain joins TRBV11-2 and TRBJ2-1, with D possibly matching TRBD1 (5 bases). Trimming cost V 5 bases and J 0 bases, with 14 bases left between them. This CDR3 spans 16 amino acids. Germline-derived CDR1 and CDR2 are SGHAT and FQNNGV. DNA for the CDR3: TGTGCCAGCAGCCGGCGGAGAGACAGCTCCTACAATGAGCAGTTCTTC. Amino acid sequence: CASSRRRDSSYNEQFF.

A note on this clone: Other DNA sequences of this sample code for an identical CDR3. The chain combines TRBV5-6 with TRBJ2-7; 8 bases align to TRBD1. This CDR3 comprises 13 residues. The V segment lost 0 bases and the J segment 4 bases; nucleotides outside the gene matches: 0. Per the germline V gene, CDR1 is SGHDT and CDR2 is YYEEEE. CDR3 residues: CASSLDRGYEQYF. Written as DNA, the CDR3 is TGTGCCAGCAGCTTGGACAGGGGGTACGAGCAGTACTTC. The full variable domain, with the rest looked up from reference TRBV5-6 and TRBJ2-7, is DAGVTQSPTHLIKTRGQQVTLRCSPKSGHDTVSWYQQALGQGPQFIFQYYEEEERQRGNFPDRFSGHQFPNYSSELNVNALLLGDSALYLCASSLDRGYEQYFGPGTRLTVT.

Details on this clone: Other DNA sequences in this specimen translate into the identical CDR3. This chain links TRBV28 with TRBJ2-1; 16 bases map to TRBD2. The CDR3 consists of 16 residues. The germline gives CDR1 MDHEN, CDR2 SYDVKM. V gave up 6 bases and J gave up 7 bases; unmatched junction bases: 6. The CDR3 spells CASSFQGLAGGNEQFF. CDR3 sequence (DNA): TGTGCCAGCAGCTTTCAGGGACTAGCGGGAGGGAATGAGCAGTTCTTC.

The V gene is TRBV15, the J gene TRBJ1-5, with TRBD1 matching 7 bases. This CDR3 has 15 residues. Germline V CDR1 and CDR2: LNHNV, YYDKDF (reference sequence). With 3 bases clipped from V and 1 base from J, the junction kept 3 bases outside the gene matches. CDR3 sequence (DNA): TGTGCCACCAGCAGGGAGACAGGGAGCAATCAGCCCCAGCATTTT. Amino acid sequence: CATSRETGSNQPQHF.

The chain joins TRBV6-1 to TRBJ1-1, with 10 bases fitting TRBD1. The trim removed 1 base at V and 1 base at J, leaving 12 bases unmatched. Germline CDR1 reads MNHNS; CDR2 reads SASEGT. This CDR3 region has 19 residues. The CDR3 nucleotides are TGTGCCAGCAGTGAAGGGTCGGGGACAGGGGTTCGAGGGAACACTGAAGCTTTCTTT. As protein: CASSEGSGTGVRGNTEAFF.

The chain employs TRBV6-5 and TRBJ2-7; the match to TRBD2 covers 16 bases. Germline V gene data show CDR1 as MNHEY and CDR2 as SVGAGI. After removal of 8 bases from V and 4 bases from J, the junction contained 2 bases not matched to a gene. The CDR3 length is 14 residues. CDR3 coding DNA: TGTGCCAGCCAGGGACTAGCGGGAGGGTACGAGCAGTACTTC. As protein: CASQGLAGGYEQYF.

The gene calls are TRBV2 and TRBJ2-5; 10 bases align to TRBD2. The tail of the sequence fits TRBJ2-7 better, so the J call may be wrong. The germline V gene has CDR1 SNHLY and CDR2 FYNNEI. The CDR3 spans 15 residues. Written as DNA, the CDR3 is TGTGCCAGCAGTGAGACTAGCGGGCGAACCTACGAGCAGTACTTC. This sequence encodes CASSETSGRTYEQYF.

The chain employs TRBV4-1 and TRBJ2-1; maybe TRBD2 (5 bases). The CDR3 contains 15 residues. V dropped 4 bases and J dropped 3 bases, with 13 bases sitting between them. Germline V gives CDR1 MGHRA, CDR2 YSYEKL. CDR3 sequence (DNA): TGCGCCAGCAGCCGAGAGGTCCGGGACTACAATGAGCAGTTCTTC. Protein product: CASSREVRDYNEQFF.

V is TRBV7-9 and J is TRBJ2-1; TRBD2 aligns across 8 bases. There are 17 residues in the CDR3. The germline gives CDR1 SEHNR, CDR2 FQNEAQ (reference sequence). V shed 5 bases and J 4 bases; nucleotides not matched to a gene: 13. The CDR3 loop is CASSRFAGGSVYNEQFF. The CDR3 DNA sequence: TGTGCCAGCAGCCGCTTCGCGGGAGGTTCGGTTTACAATGAGCAGTTCTTC.

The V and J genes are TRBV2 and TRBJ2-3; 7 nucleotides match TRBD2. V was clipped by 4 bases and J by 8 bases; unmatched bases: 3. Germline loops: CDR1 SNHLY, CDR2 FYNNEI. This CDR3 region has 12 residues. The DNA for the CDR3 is TGTGCCAGCAGTGTTGGGGAGGGTACGCAGTATTTT. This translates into CASSVGEGTQYF.

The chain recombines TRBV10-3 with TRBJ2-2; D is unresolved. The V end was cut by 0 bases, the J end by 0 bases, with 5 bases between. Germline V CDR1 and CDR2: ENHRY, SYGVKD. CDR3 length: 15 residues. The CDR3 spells CAISESRTNTGELFF. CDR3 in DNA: TGTGCCATCAGTGAGTCCAGGACGAACACCGGGGAGCTGTTTTTT.

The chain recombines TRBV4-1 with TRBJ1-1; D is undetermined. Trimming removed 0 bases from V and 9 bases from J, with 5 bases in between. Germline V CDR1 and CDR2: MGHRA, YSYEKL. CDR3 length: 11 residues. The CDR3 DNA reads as TGCGCCAGCAGCCAAGATCTACAAGCTTTCTTT. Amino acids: CASSQDLQAFF.

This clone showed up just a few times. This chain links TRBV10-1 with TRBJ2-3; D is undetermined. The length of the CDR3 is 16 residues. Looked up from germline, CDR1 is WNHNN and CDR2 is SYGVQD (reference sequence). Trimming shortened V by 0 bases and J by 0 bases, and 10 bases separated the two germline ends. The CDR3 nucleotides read TGCGCCAGCAGTGAGTCGGGCAGCTCTAGCACAGATACGCAGTATTTT. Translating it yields CASSESGSSSTDTQYF.

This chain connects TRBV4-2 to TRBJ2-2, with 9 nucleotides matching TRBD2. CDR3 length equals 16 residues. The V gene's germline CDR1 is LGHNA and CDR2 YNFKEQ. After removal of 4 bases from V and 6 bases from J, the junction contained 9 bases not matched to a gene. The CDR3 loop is CASSPASGTDAGELFF. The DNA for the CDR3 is TGTGCCAGCAGCCCGGCTAGCGGGACCGATGCCGGGGAGCTGTTTTTT.

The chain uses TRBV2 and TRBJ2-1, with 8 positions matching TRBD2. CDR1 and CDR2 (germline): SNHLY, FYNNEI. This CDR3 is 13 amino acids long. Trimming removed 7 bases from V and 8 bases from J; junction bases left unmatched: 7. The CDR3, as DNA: TGTGCCAGCAAAGGGCGGGAGGTGGATGAGCAGTTCTTC. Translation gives CASKGREVDEQFF.

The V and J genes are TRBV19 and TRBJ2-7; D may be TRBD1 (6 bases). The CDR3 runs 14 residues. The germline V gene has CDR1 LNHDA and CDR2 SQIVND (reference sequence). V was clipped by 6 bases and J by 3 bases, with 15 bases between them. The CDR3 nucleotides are TGTGCCAGTAGAAATACAGGGAGATACTACGAGCAGTACTTC. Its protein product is CASRNTGRYYEQYF. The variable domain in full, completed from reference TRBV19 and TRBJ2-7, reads DGGITQSPKYLFRKEGQNVTLSCEQNLNHDAMYWYRQDPGQGLRLIYYSQIVNDFQKGDIAEGYSVSREKKESFPLTVTSAQKNPTAFYLCASRNTGRYYEQYFGPGTRLTVT.